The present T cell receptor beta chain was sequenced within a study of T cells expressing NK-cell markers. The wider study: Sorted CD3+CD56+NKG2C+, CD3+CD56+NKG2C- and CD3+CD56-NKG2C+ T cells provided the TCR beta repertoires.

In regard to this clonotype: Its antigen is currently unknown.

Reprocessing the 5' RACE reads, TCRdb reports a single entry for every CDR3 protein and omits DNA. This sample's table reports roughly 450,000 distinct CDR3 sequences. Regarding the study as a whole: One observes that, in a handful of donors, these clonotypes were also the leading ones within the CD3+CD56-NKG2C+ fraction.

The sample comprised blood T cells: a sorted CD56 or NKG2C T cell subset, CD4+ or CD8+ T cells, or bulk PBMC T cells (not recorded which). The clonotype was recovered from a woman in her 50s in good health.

Here the CDR3 reads CASLYRDRVFNQPQHF. The chain couples TRBV10-1 to TRBJ1-5; absent DNA, TCRdb's TRBD1 call cannot be checked. The CDR3 covers 16 residues. Germline lookup yields CDR1 WNHNN and CDR2 SYGVQD (reference sequence).